These 30 T cell receptor beta chains were sequenced from one sample in a study of blood T cell repertoires in COVID-19. Some clones are missing from TCRdb's copy, which holds only in-frame ones; the method was immunoSEQ multiplex PCR. The sample carries 250,000 to 300,000 clones, approximately 80% recorded once. Material for sequencing was peripheral blood. These receptors all come from a woman aged 55 to 70 with active or convalescent COVID-19.

The chain recombines TRBV2 with TRBJ1-1, with a possible D match to TRBD1 (5 bases). V gave up 8 bases and J gave up 0 bases, with 10 bases separating them. Germline V CDR1 and CDR2: SNHLY, FYNNEI. This CDR3 is 13 amino acids long. The CDR3 DNA is TGTGCCAGCGGACAATTTATGAACACTGAAGCTTTCTTT. This sequence encodes CASGQFMNTEAFF.

V gene TRBV2 combines with J gene TRBJ2-7, with 9 bases lining up with TRBD2. Unmatched junction bases numbered 12, after V lost 4 bases and J lost 2 bases. CDR1 SNHLY and CDR2 FYNNEI come from the germline V gene. This CDR3 has 17 amino acids. The CDR3 spells CASSARSLAGVAYEQYF. CDR3 DNA: TGTGCCAGCAGTGCCCGATCGTTAGCGGGGGTGGCCTACGAGCAGTACTTC.

The gene calls are TRBV7-2 and TRBJ2-6; 7 bases agree with TRBD1. Germline CDR1 and CDR2: SGHTA and FQGNSA. V lost 3 bases, J lost 0 bases, and 8 bases stayed unmatched. The CDR3 loop spans 18 amino acids. The CDR3 nucleotides are TGTGCCAGCAGCTTTACGACAGGGCCGCCCTCTGGGGCCAACGTCCTGACTTTC. This sequence encodes CASSFTTGPPSGANVLTF.

This chain links TRBV27 with TRBJ1-5; D might be TRBD1 (5 bases). The CDR3 runs 18 residues. Germline V lookup: CDR1 MNHEY, CDR2 SMNVEV (reference sequence). V lost 5 bases, J lost 1 base, and 21 bases lay in between. The CDR3 DNA reads as TGTGCCAGCAGTCCCCTATCGTCGAGCAGGGAAAGCAATCAGCCCCAGCATTTT. It yields the protein CASSPLSSSRESNQPQHF.

This chain joins TRBV10-3 and TRBJ2-3; tentatively, D is TRBD2 (6 bases). The V end lost 6 bases, the J end lost 0 bases, and 10 bases lay between the germline ends. Germline V gene data show CDR1 as ENHRY and CDR2 as SYGVKD. The CDR3 covers 14 residues. The CDR3 DNA sequence: TGTGCCATCAGAGCCGGGACTAGCACAGATACGCAGTATTTT. This translates into CAIRAGTSTDTQYF.

The V gene is TRBV7-9, the J gene TRBJ1-2; D call uncertain. Germline V gene data show CDR1 as SEHNR and CDR2 as FQNEAQ (reference sequence). Trimming pared 5 bases from V and 0 bases from J, leaving 16 bases between. This CDR3 is built from 16 residues. CDR3 amino acids: CASSKEEGRANYGYTF. In nucleotides, the CDR3 is TGTGCCAGCAGCAAAGAAGAGGGTCGAGCTAACTATGGCTACACCTTC.

This chain joins TRBV6-5 and TRBJ1-1; perhaps TRBD1 as D (5 bases). Trimming took 6 bases from V and 0 from J, leaving 8 bases between them. This CDR3 has 13 residues. CDR1 is MNHEY and CDR2 is SVGAGI in the germline V gene. The CDR3 loop reads CASRGGMNTEAFF. In nucleotides, the CDR3 is TGTGCCAGCAGGGGGGGGATGAACACTGAAGCTTTCTTT.

The CDR3 DNA reads as TGCGCCAGCAGCCAAGATCGGGGGTTCTTGAACTATGGCTACACCTTC. Translated, it gives CASSQDRGFLNYGYTF. The chain joins TRBV4-3 to TRBJ1-2, with TRBD1 as a possible D gene (5 bases). The CDR3 contains 16 residues. CDR1 is LGHNA and CDR2 is YSLEER in the germline V gene. The V gene lost 0 bases and the J gene lost 2 bases, with 13 bases spanning the gap.

This chain connects TRBV11-2 to TRBJ2-4; 11 bases match TRBD1. V lost 6 bases, J lost 1 base, and 26 bases stayed unmatched. The CDR3 sequence is 23 residues long. Germline CDR1 and CDR2: SGHAT and FQNNGV. In DNA form, the CDR3 reads TGTGCCAGCAGTACAAGGGTCGGGACAGGGGGACTTGGTATGGTATTTGCCAAAAACATTCAGTACTTC. Amino acids: CASSTRVGTGGLGMVFAKNIQYF.

The chain uses TRBV5-5 and TRBJ1-1; D call uncertain. Trimming stripped 0 bases from V and 1 base from J, with 7 bases between. The CDR3 covers 14 residues. Germline CDR1 SGHKS, CDR2 YYEKEE (reference sequence). This CDR3 reads CASSLDTANTEAFF. Here the CDR3 DNA reads TGTGCCAGCAGCTTGGATACAGCGAACACTGAAGCTTTCTTT.

The chain links TRBV7-2 to TRBJ2-3; weak D call: TRBD1 (5 bases). Per germline, CDR1 SGHTA and CDR2 FQGNSA. With 1 base removed from V and 2 bases from J, the gap between germline ends came to 13 bases. CDR3 length equals 16 residues. The CDR3 nucleotides are TGTGCCAGCAGCTTAGGCCCCGACAGTTACACAGATACGCAGTATTTT. Protein product: CASSLGPDSYTDTQYF.

The chain joins TRBV19 to TRBJ1-4, with 8 bases matching TRBD1. This CDR3 spans 15 amino acids. Trimming cost V 1 base and J 5 bases; bases outside gene matches: 3. The V gene's germline CDR1 is LNHDA and CDR2 SQIVND (reference sequence). The CDR3 DNA sequence: TGTGCCAGTAGTATAGGGTGGACAGGGAATGAAAAACTGTTTTTT. Its protein product is CASSIGWTGNEKLFF.

The chain uses TRBV7-8 and TRBJ1-2; D gene unclear. The CDR3 loop spans 14 amino acids. Germline values: CDR1 SGHVS, CDR2 FQNEAQ. V was clipped by 1 base and J by 2 bases, with 8 bases between them. CDR3 bases: TGTGCCAGCAGCTTAGGGGCATTAAACTATGGCTACACCTTC. Its translation: CASSLGALNYGYTF.

This chain links TRBV20-1 with TRBJ1-3; the D is unclear. This CDR3 is built from 17 residues. Germline V gene lookup returns CDR1 DFQATT and CDR2 SNEGSKA (reference sequence). V lost 3 bases to trimming and J lost 0 bases, with 18 bases between them. The CDR3 reads CSASFRGAGTSGNTIYF. The DNA for the CDR3 is TGCAGTGCTAGTTTTCGGGGAGCGGGAACCTCTGGAAACACCATATATTTT.

This chain joins TRBV12-5 and TRBJ1-1; possibly TRBD1 for D (6 bases). CDR3 length: 13 amino acids. Trimming pared 2 bases from V and 4 bases from J, leaving 8 bases between. Germline CDR1 is LGHNT and CDR2 is FRNRAP. CDR3 bases: TGTGCTAGTGGTTTGACAGGGTCCACTGAAGCTTTCTTT. Amino acid sequence: CASGLTGSTEAFF.

The chain is built from TRBV30 and TRBJ1-2; no clear D. The V gene lost 0 bases and the J gene lost 7 bases, with 18 bases spanning the gap. The CDR3 is made up of 15 amino acids. In germline, CDR1 is GTSNPN, CDR2 SVGIG (reference sequence). CDR3 nucleotides: TGTGCCTGGAGTGTACTTCGGGGATCGACGGGTGGCTACACCTTC. Encoded protein: CAWSVLRGSTGGYTF.

The chain carries TRBV10-3 and TRBJ1-1; TRBD1 matches at 8 bases. V lost 7 bases, J lost 8 bases, and 6 bases stayed unmatched. Germline lookup yields CDR1 ENHRY and CDR2 SYGVKD. This CDR3 region has 12 residues. The CDR3 sequence: CAITARDREAFF. DNA for the CDR3: TGTGCCATCACCGCGAGGGACAGGGAAGCTTTCTTT.

The gene calls are TRBV18 and TRBJ1-2, with D possibly being TRBD1 (5 bases). The CDR3 contains 13 residues. CDR1 KGHSH and CDR2 LQKENI come from the germline V gene. V dropped 3 bases and J dropped 2 bases, with 7 bases sitting between them. In nucleotides, the CDR3 is TGTGCCAGCTCACCGGACATCAACTATGGCTACACCTTC. It translates to CASSPDINYGYTF.

The chain is built from TRBV11-3 and TRBJ2-2; TRBD1 matches 8 bases. Germline V gene lookup returns CDR1 SGHNT and CDR2 YENEEA. The V segment lost 1 base and the J segment 6 bases; nucleotides outside the gene matches: 1. The CDR3 runs to 14 residues. CDR3 nucleotide sequence: TGTGCCAGCAGCTTAGCCAGGGGGCCCGGGGAGCTGTTTTTT. Its translation is CASSLARGPGELFF.

This chain joins TRBV9 and TRBJ2-7; 9 bases line up with TRBD1. V shed 4 bases and J 0 bases; nucleotides not matched to a gene: 5. The CDR3 loop spans 15 amino acids. Per the germline V gene, CDR1 is SGDLS and CDR2 is YYNGEE. The CDR3 region has the DNA TGTGCCAGCAGCTTGGGACAGGGAAACTCCTACGAGCAGTACTTC. Its protein is CASSLGQGNSYEQYF.

This clone has only a few counts. The J gene is TRBJ1-5, the V gene TRBV18, with 10 bases matching TRBD1. V was pared by 4 bases and J by 5 bases, with 2 bases of the junction left unmatched. The CDR3 extends over 14 amino acids. From germline, CDR1 is KGHSH and CDR2 LQKENI. Written as DNA, the CDR3 is TGTGCCAGCTCACGACAGGGGGCCGATCAGCCCCAGCATTTT. It codes for CASSRQGADQPQHF.

The chain is built from TRBV30 and TRBJ1-5, with D uncertain. Trimming took off 1 base at V and 10 bases at J, with 11 bases between the two ends. The CDR3 spans 12 residues. CDR1 is GTSNPN and CDR2 is SVGIG in the germline V gene (reference sequence). CDR3 in DNA: TGTGCCTGGAGTGATTCCACGCGCCCCCAGCATTTT. Translated, it gives CAWSDSTRPQHF.

J is TRBJ2-6 and V is TRBV5-4; maybe TRBD1 (5 bases). Trimming stripped 3 bases from V and 0 bases from J, with 7 bases between. Germline lookup yields CDR1 SGHNT and CDR2 YYREEE (reference sequence). CDR3 length: 15 residues. Here the CDR3 reads CASSWQGSGANVLTF. The CDR3 bases are TGTGCCAGCAGCTGGCAGGGCTCTGGGGCCAACGTCCTGACTTTC.

CDR3 region: CASSLGGSGELFF. As DNA, the CDR3 is TGCGCCAGCAGCTTAGGGGGTTCCGGGGAGCTGTTTTTT. V usage is TRBV5-1 and J usage is TRBJ2-2, with a weak D call TRBD1 (6 bases). The germline V and J ends were trimmed by 2 bases and 6 bases, with 8 bases remaining between them. The CDR3 runs 13 residues. In germline, CDR1 is SGHRS, CDR2 YFSETQ.

V usage is TRBV4-1 and J usage is TRBJ1-1, with 8 bases aligning to TRBD1. This CDR3 spans 14 amino acids. Germline CDR1 MGHRA, CDR2 YSYEKL. The J segment lost 5 bases and the V segment lost 4 bases, leaving 6 bases of the junction unmatched. The CDR3 region is CASSLGQGLTEAFF. CDR3 DNA: TGCGCCAGCAGCCTTGGACAGGGTCTAACTGAAGCTTTCTTT.

The chain employs TRBV5-6 and TRBJ2-3; 9 nucleotides line up with TRBD2. This CDR3 contains 14 residues. The ends lost 4 bases at V and 3 bases at J; junction bases unmatched: 3. Germline lookup yields CDR1 SGHDT and CDR2 YYEEEE. The CDR3 DNA is TGTGCCAGCAGCCCTGGACTAGCGACAGATACGCAGTATTTT. Its translation: CASSPGLATDTQYF. Combining the CDR3 with reference TRBV5-6 and TRBJ2-3 gives the whole variable domain DAGVTQSPTHLIKTRGQQVTLRCSPKSGHDTVSWYQQALGQGPQFIFQYYEEEERQRGNFPDRFSGHQFPNYSSELNVNALLLGDSALYLCASSPGLATDTQYFGPGTRLTVL.

V and J are TRBV2 and TRBJ2-3; TRBD1 might be the D (6 bases). The length of the CDR3 is 16 residues. V was clipped by 0 bases and J by 6 bases, with 16 bases between them. Germline values: CDR1 SNHLY, CDR2 FYNNEI. The CDR3 is CASSEAGAGVWDTQYF. The CDR3 bases are TGTGCCAGCAGTGAAGCGGGGGCAGGCGTATGGGATACGCAGTATTTT.

V is TRBV19 and J is TRBJ1-5; 8 nucleotides line up with TRBD1. The germline CDR1 and CDR2 sequences are LNHDA and SQIVND (reference sequence). The CDR3 extends over 17 amino acids. Losses at the gene ends were 9 bases for V and 3 bases for J; bases not matched to a gene: 16. CDR3 in amino acids: CASLGQATPPYNQPQHF. For the CDR3, the DNA is TGTGCCAGCCTGGGACAGGCAACGCCGCCCTACAATCAGCCCCAGCATTTT.

The chain combines TRBV19 with TRBJ1-5; D is uncertain. The CDR3 is made up of 15 amino acids. The V gene lost 5 bases and the J gene lost 2 bases, with 13 bases spanning the gap. Germline CDR1 LNHDA, CDR2 SQIVND (reference sequence). CDR3 nucleotide sequence: TGTGCCAGTAGTGGCTCTTCCGATGGCAATCAGCCCCAGCATTTT. Its protein is CASSGSSDGNQPQHF.

The chain couples TRBV20-1 to TRBJ2-3, with 10 bases matching TRBD2. Germline V lookup: CDR1 DFQATT, CDR2 SNEGSKA (reference sequence). After removal of 5 bases from V and 11 bases from J, the junction contained 4 bases not matched to a gene. The CDR3 runs to 11 residues. The CDR3 nucleotides are TGCAGTGCTCCCCGACTAGCGGGGCAGTATTTT. It is translated as CSAPRLAGQYF.